The next 6 T cell receptor beta chains were all read from a single sample in a study of T-cell reconstitution after alpha-beta-depleted transplantation in children. The library targeted TCRbeta and was prepared with unique molecular identifiers. TCRdb fed the PCR reads into MiXCR, producing one record per CDR3 protein. The sample lists some 640,000 distinct CDR3 sequences; 15% to 20% were seen once. Source: PBMCs from the stem cell graft donor, taken from the stem cell graft. The source is a human donor who donated a stem cell graft to a child with acute myeloid leukemia.

This clonotype came up a few times. V gene TRBV3-1 combines with J gene TRBJ1-1; TRBD1 agrees at 7 bases. The junction had 5 bases not matched to a gene; V was cut back by 5 bases and J by 5 bases. Germline V gene lookup returns CDR1 LGHDT and CDR2 YNNKEL (reference sequence). There are 13 residues in the CDR3. Here the CDR3 reads CASSYNRGTEAFF. The CDR3 coding sequence is TGTGCCAGCAGCTATAACAGGGGAACTGAAGCTTTCTTT.

This clonotype has just a few counts. V and J are TRBV7-2 and TRBJ2-3, with D perhaps matching TRBD2 (5 bases). CDR3 size: 13 residues. Germline CDR1 and CDR2: SGHTA and FQGNSA. The V gene lost 8 bases and the J gene lost 3 bases, with 12 bases spanning the gap. In DNA form, the CDR3 reads TGTGCCAGCGGTGGGGTAGCGACAGATACGCAGTATTTT. Its protein is CASGGVATDTQYF.

Details on this clonotype: This may be a read error: a much more frequent sequence differs by one nucleotide. The chain recombines TRBV7-8 with TRBJ1-2; 7 bases line up with TRBD1. V was clipped by 5 bases and J by 0 bases; unmatched bases: 9. Germline V CDR1 and CDR2: SGHVS, FQNEAQ. The length of the CDR3 is 16 residues. The CDR3 loop reads CASSSVTGLANYGYTF. CDR3 nucleotide sequence: TGTGCCAGCAGCAGCGTGACAGGGCTCGCTAACTATGGCTACACCTTC. The full variable domain, completed using reference TRBV7-8 and TRBJ1-2, is GAGVSQSPRYKVAKRGQDVALRCDPISGHVSLFWYQQALGQGPEFLTYFQNEAQLDKSGLPSDRFFAERPEGSVSTLKIQRTQQEDSAVYLCASSSVTGLANYGYTFGSGTRLTVV.

The chain employs TRBV9 and TRBJ1-1; tentative D call: TRBD1 (5 bases). Germline-derived CDR1 and CDR2 are SGDLS and YYNGEE. This CDR3 spans 14 amino acids. V was trimmed by 3 bases and J by 8 bases, leaving 17 bases between them. The CDR3 sequence: CASSGGGWQEEAFF. The DNA of the CDR3 is TGTGCCAGCAGCGGGGGGGGTTGGCAGGAAGAAGCTTTCTTT.

The chain links TRBV6-5 to TRBJ2-3, with TRBD2 matching 9 bases. The CDR3 length is 16 residues. The J segment lost 4 bases and the V segment lost 1 base, leaving 6 bases of the junction unmatched. Germline CDR1 MNHEY, CDR2 SVGAGI. CDR3 nucleotides: TGTGCCAGCAGTTACTTAGCGGGGGCGAGGTCAGATACGCAGTATTTT. Translating gives CASSYLAGARSDTQYF.

This clonotype was detected only a few times. CDR3 loop: CASSSMNEKLFF. DNA for the CDR3: TGTGCCAGCAGCTCGATGAATGAAAAACTGTTTTTT. V is TRBV5-5 and J is TRBJ1-4; D is undetermined. This CDR3 is 12 amino acids long. Germline V CDR1 and CDR2: SGHKS, YYEKEE (reference sequence). V lost 3 bases and J lost 5, with 5 bases in between.